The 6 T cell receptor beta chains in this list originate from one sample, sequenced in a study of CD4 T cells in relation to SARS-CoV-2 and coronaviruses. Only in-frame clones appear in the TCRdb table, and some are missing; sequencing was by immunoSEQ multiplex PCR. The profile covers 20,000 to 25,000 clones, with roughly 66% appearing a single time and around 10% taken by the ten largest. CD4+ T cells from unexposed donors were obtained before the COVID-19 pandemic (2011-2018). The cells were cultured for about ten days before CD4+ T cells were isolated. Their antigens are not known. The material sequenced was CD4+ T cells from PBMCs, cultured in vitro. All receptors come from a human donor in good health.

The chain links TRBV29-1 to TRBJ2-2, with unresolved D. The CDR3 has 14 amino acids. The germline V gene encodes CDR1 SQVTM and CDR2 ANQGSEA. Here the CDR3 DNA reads TGCTCAAACCCCAGGCGTCCGAACACCGGGGAGCTGTTTTTT. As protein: CSNPRRPNTGELFF.

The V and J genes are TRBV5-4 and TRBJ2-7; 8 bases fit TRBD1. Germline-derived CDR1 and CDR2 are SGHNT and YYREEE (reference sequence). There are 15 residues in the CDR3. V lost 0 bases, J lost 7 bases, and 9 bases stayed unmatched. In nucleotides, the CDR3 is TGTGCCAGCAGCTTGGAACCCGGACAGGGCGGAGAGCAGTACTTC. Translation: CASSLEPGQGGEQYF.

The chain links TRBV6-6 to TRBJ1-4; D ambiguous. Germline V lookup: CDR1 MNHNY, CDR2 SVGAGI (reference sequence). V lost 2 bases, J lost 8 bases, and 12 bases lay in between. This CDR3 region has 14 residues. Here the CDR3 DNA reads TGTGCCAGCAGTTACGAGACTCTTCGGGAAAAACTGTTTTTT. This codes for CASSYETLREKLFF.

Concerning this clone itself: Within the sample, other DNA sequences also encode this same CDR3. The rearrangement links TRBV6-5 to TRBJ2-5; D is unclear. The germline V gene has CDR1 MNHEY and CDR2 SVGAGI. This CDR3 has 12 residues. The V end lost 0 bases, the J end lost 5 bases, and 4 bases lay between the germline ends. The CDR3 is CASSYSGETQYF. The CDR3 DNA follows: TGTGCCAGCAGTTACTCTGGGGAGACCCAGTACTTC.

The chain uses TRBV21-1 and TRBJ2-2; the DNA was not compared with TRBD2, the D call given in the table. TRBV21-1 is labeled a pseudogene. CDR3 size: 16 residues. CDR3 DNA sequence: TGTGCCAGCAGCACGGGACTAGCGGGAGGTACCGGGGAGCTGTTTTTT. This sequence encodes CASSTGLAGGTGELFF.

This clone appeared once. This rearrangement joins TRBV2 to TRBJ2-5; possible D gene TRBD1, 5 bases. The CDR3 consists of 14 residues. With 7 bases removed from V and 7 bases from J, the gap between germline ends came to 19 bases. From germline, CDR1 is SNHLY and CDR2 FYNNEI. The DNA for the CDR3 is TGTGCCAGCATGGCAGGGCAGGTGACGGGGACCCAGTACTTC. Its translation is CASMAGQVTGTQYF.